The text below deals with one TCR beta chain. This sample was included in a study of blood T cell repertoires in COVID-19. This table comes from immunoSEQ multiplex PCR, and its TCRdb copy is limited to in-frame clones, with some not included. The table has just over 80,000 clones, approximately 81% seen once; the top ten hold 44%. Trimming removed 7 bases from V and 2 bases from J; junction bases left unmatched: 5. Looked up from germline, CDR1 is LNHDA and CDR2 is SQIVND (reference sequence). This CDR3 is built from 14 residues. Material: peripheral blood. The receptor was derived from a man at least 80 years old with acute or convalescent COVID-19. The chain recombines TRBV19 with TRBJ1-3, with TRBD1 matching 7 bases. The CDR3 protein is CASTTTGTGNTIYF. In DNA, the CDR3 is TGTGCCAGTACCACGACAGGGACTGGAAACACCATATATTTT.